The next 3 T cell receptor beta chains were all read from a single sample in a study of blood T cell repertoires in COVID-19. The protocol was immunoSEQ multiplex PCR, while the TCRdb copy is restricted to in-frame clones and leaves out a portion. The repertoire holds 150,000 or so clones, with approximately 74% as singletons. Sequencing input: peripheral blood. The receptors stem from a woman aged 80 or over with acute or convalescent COVID-19.

CDR3 in amino acids: CASSLNPGTENYGYTF. DNA for the CDR3: TGTGCCAGCAGCCTCAACCCCGGGACAGAGAACTATGGCTACACCTTC. The chain links TRBV9 to TRBJ1-2; 7 bases agree with TRBD1. Germline V gives CDR1 SGDLS, CDR2 YYNGEE. The CDR3 spans 16 residues. V dropped 4 bases and J dropped 2; count of bases not matched to a gene: 11.

CDR3 region: CASSFGTPGGTDTQYF. CDR3 nucleotide sequence: TGCGCCAGCAGCTTCGGAACTCCCGGGGGCACAGATACGCAGTATTTT. The chain links TRBV5-1 to TRBJ2-3, with D perhaps TRBD2 (5 bases). V was cut by 2 bases and J by 1 base, with 14 bases left in between. Germline lookup yields CDR1 SGHRS and CDR2 YFSETQ. The CDR3 has 16 amino acids. The whole variable domain, remainder taken from reference TRBV5-1 and TRBJ2-3, is KAGVTQTPRYLIKTRGQQVTLSCSPISGHRSVSWYQQTPGQGLQFLFEYFSETQRNKGNFPGRFSGRQFSNSRSEMNVSTLELGDSALYLCASSFGTPGGTDTQYFGPGTRLTVL.

The chain couples TRBV18 to TRBJ2-7, with 12 nucleotides matching TRBD2. V lost 2 bases and J lost 2; bases outside the gene matches: 7. This CDR3 has 17 residues. Germline CDR1 reads KGHSH; CDR2 reads LQKENI. CDR3 nucleotide sequence: TGTGCCAGCTCACCAGGGTCTGGACTAGCGGGAACCTACGAGCAGTACTTC. Protein: CASSPGSGLAGTYEQYF.